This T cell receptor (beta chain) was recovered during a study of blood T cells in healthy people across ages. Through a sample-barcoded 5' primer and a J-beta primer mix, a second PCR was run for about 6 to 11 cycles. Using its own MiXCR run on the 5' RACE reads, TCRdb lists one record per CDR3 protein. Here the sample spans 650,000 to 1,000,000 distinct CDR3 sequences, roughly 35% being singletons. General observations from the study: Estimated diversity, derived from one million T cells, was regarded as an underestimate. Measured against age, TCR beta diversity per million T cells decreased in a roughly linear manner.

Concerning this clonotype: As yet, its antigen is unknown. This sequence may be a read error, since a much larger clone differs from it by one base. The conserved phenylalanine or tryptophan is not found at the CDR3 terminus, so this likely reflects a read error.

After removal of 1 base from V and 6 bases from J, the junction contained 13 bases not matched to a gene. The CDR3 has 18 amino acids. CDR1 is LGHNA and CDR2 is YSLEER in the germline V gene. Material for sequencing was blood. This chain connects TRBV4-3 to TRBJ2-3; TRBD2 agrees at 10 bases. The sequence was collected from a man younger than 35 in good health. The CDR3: CASSQVHVAGGQRDTQYV. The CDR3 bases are TGCGCCAGCAGCCAAGTACACGTAGCGGGGGGCCAACGGGATACGCAGTATGTT.